The 28 T cell receptor beta chains presented below share a single source sample, sequenced in a study of a mutant IDH1 vaccine in newly diagnosed glioma. The sample's time point: week 23, last vaccination. Vaccination used 300 ug of mutant IDH1 20-mer peptide per dose, with topical imiquimod. Sequencing was performed with immunoSEQ multiplex PCR; in TCRdb, only in-frame clones are kept and a portion is missing. The data show around 56,000 clones, around 80% seen once. No antigen has been assigned to these receptors. The sample consisted of PBMCs, taken from a glioma patient whose treatment included an IDH1 peptide vaccine. These receptor sequences come from a middle-aged woman with glioma. Some clones in this sample may be carry-over from other donors' samples.

The rearrangement links TRBV6-5 to TRBJ1-4; tentatively, D is TRBD1 (6 bases). The CDR3 is made up of 14 amino acids. Germline CDR1 and CDR2: MNHEY and SVGAGI. V lost 5 bases to trimming and J lost 7 bases, with 14 bases between them. CDR3 in amino acids: CASSPMGGREKLFF. The CDR3 DNA sequence: TGTGCCAGCAGTCCAATGGGGGGCCGTGAAAAACTGTTTTTT.

The chain is built from TRBV10-3 and TRBJ1-3; D call uncertain. From germline, CDR1 is ENHRY and CDR2 SYGVKD. Trimming left V 3 bases short and J 4 bases short, with 10 bases between. The CDR3 consists of 14 residues. The CDR3 protein is CAISDSTAGNTIYF. CDR3 coding DNA: TGTGCCATCAGTGACAGCACTGCCGGAAACACCATATATTTT.

This clone showed up just once. V usage is TRBV7-2 and J usage is TRBJ2-6; D gene uncertain. Per germline, CDR1 SGHTA and CDR2 FQGNSA. The CDR3 loop spans 15 amino acids. V dropped 0 bases and J dropped 4 bases, with 7 bases sitting between them. The CDR3 reads CASSLAPAGANVLTF. The CDR3 DNA sequence: TGTGCCAGCAGCTTAGCGCCCGCCGGGGCCAACGTCCTGACTTTC.

This chain connects TRBV5-1 to TRBJ2-1; 13 bases line up with TRBD2. V lost 4 bases, J lost 10 bases, and 14 bases stayed unmatched. This CDR3 is built from 17 residues. Germline CDR1 is SGHRS and CDR2 is YFSETQ. This CDR3 is CASSETSGGLQAREQFF. The DNA of the CDR3 is TGCGCCAGCAGCGAGACTAGCGGGGGGCTTCAGGCAAGGGAGCAGTTCTTC.

The CDR3 bases are TGTGCCAGCAGCCGGACAGGAGATCCCTATGGGCAGTACTTC. Translating gives CASSRTGDPYGQYF. The V call is TRBV7-9, the J call TRBJ2-7; TRBD1 aligns across 7 bases. The CDR3 sequence is 14 residues long. Germline CDR1 SEHNR, CDR2 FQNEAQ (reference sequence). V dropped 5 bases and J dropped 9; count of bases not matched to a gene: 13.

The J gene is TRBJ1-2, the V gene TRBV5-4; 7 bases are a match to TRBD1. V gave up 4 bases and J gave up 5 bases; unmatched junction bases: 8. Germline values: CDR1 SGHNT, CDR2 YYREEE (reference sequence). This CDR3 contains 14 residues. The DNA for the CDR3 is TGTGCCAGCAGCACAGAGACAGGGCGGTATGGCTACACCTTC. Translated, it gives CASSTETGRYGYTF.

The chain is built from TRBV29-1 and TRBJ1-2; D gene unclear. With 0 bases removed from V and 4 bases from J, the gap between germline ends came to 6 bases. In germline, CDR1 is SQVTM, CDR2 ANQGSEA. The CDR3 totals 12 residues. The CDR3 region has the DNA TGCAGCGTTGAAGAGCAATCCTATGGCTACACCTTC. This translates into CSVEEQSYGYTF.

The chain carries TRBV30 and TRBJ2-1, with TRBD1 identical over 7 bases. V shed 7 bases, J shed 9 bases, and the junction held 6 bases outside the gene matches. Germline CDR1 reads GTSNPN; CDR2 reads SVGIG (reference sequence). The CDR3 is 11 residues long. CDR3 protein: CASITGAEQFF. The CDR3 DNA sequence: TGTGCCTCAATTACAGGGGCTGAGCAGTTCTTC.

The chain combines TRBV6-5 with TRBJ2-7; 10 positions match TRBD2. In germline, CDR1 is MNHEY, CDR2 SVGAGI. The V gene end was trimmed by 2 bases and the J gene end by 4 bases; junction bases not matched to a gene: 8. CDR3 length equals 16 residues. CDR3 loop: CASSYQRGGPLYEQYF. The CDR3, as DNA: TGTGCCAGCAGTTACCAGCGGGGGGGCCCCTTATACGAGCAGTACTTC.

The sample holds one count of this clone. This chain uses TRBV4-1 with TRBJ1-2; 7 nucleotides line up with TRBD1. Germline V gene data show CDR1 as MGHRA and CDR2 as YSYEKL. J gave up 4 bases and V 2 bases, and 22 bases lay outside the gene matches. The CDR3 runs 20 residues. CDR3 in DNA: TGCGCCAGCAGCCAAAAGGGGGCCGGGACTGTCACTTTAGACGGCTATGGCTACACCTTC. It codes for CASSQKGAGTVTLDGYGYTF.

The chain recombines TRBV27 with TRBJ1-6; 10 positions match TRBD1. The length of the CDR3 is 14 residues. V lost 5 bases to trimming and J lost 9 bases; unmatched junction nucleotides: 4. Germline CDR1 MNHEY, CDR2 SMNVEV (reference sequence). The CDR3 spells CASSMTGGVSPLHF. The DNA for the CDR3 is TGTGCCAGCAGTATGACAGGGGGCGTTTCACCCCTCCACTTT.

The chain joins TRBV27 to TRBJ2-7; 9 bases agree with TRBD2. V lost 8 bases to trimming and J lost 4 bases; unmatched junction nucleotides: 3. There are 12 residues in the CDR3. Germline V gene lookup returns CDR1 MNHEY and CDR2 SMNVEV (reference sequence). CDR3 nucleotide sequence: TGTGCCAGCCGAGCGGGGGGTTACGAGCAGTACTTC. This codes for CASRAGGYEQYF.

The J gene is TRBJ2-3, the V gene TRBV27; D gene unclear. Germline V gene sequence: CDR1 MNHEY, CDR2 SMNVEV (reference sequence). This CDR3 spans 11 amino acids. Trimming took off 10 bases at V and 6 bases at J, with 11 bases between the two ends. The chain's CDR3 is CATTTGDTQYF. CDR3 coding DNA: TGTGCCACCACGACTGGTGATACGCAGTATTTT.

This clone appeared a few times. The chain carries TRBV18 and TRBJ1-1; 7 bases line up with TRBD1. Germline loops: CDR1 KGHSH, CDR2 LQKENI. There are 18 residues in the CDR3. J lost 0 bases, V lost 0 bases, and 10 bases had no gene match. As DNA, the CDR3 is TGTGCCAGCTCACCACCTTTGTTGGACAGGTCGATGAACACTGAAGCTTTCTTT. It encodes CASSPPLLDRSMNTEAFF.

This chain uses TRBV5-1 with TRBJ2-5, with TRBD2 as a possible D gene (6 bases). The germline V gene has CDR1 SGHRS and CDR2 YFSETQ. The CDR3 consists of 13 residues. Trimming took 7 bases from V and 4 from J, leaving 14 bases between them. In DNA, the CDR3 is TGCGCCAGCTGGGACTCCCCCCTAGAGACCCAGTACTTC. It codes for CASWDSPLETQYF.

The chain joins TRBV11-2 to TRBJ1-6; D possibly corresponds to TRBD1 (6 bases). Per germline, CDR1 SGHAT and CDR2 FQNNGV. This CDR3 is 15 amino acids long. V was cut by 4 bases and J by 10 bases, with 17 bases left in between. DNA for the CDR3: TGTGCCAGCAGCTCATCCAGGGGAATAGGATCACCCCTCCACTTT. As protein: CASSSSRGIGSPLHF.

The J gene is TRBJ1-4, the V gene TRBV30; no definite D call. The CDR3 has 13 amino acids. Germline CDR1 and CDR2: GTSNPN and SVGIG (reference sequence). With 2 bases removed from V and 6 bases from J, the gap between germline ends came to 10 bases. The DNA for the CDR3 is TGTGCCTGGAGTCACCGGGCCGATGAAAAACTGTTTTTT. Translated, it gives CAWSHRADEKLFF. Using reference TRBV30 and TRBJ1-4 for the parts outside the CDR3, the full variable domain is SQTIHQWPATLVQPVGSPLSLECTVEGTSNPNLYWYRQAAGRGLQLLFYSVGIGQISSEVPQNLSASRPQDRQFILSSKKLLLSDSGFYLCAWSHRADEKLFFGSGTQLSVL.

The V call is TRBV27, the J call TRBJ1-2, with D perhaps matching TRBD1 (6 bases). Germline CDR1 is MNHEY and CDR2 is SMNVEV (reference sequence). Trimming removed 8 bases from V and 0 bases from J, with 16 bases in between. This CDR3 has 15 amino acids. CDR3 amino acids: CASSLTGDTNYGYTF. CDR3 sequence (DNA): TGTGCCAGCTCGTTGACAGGCGACACTAACTATGGCTACACCTTC.

The chain has TRBV6-1 and TRBJ2-2, with D possibly matching TRBD2 (5 bases). The CDR3 has 13 residues. Germline V gene lookup returns CDR1 MNHNS and CDR2 SASEGT. Trimming took off 6 bases at V and 4 bases at J, with 9 bases between the two ends. CDR3 region: CASRDLATGELFF. The CDR3, as DNA: TGTGCCAGCAGGGACCTAGCCACCGGGGAGCTGTTTTTT.

This chain joins TRBV6-1 and TRBJ1-2; 7 bases agree with TRBD1. Germline CDR1 is MNHNS and CDR2 is SASEGT. The CDR3 is 13 amino acids. V shed 6 bases, J shed 3 bases, and the junction held 4 bases outside the gene matches. CDR3 residues: CASRTDRDYGYTF. The CDR3 region has the DNA TGTGCCAGCAGGACCGACAGGGACTATGGCTACACCTTC.

The J gene is TRBJ2-1, the V gene TRBV27; D gene uncertain. With 8 bases removed from V and 7 bases from J, the gap between germline ends came to 21 bases. Germline V gene lookup returns CDR1 MNHEY and CDR2 SMNVEV (reference sequence). The CDR3 covers 15 residues. CDR3 nucleotide sequence: TGTGCCAGCCTTGAGAGGTCGCTTTCGAGGAATGAGCAGTTCTTC. Protein: CASLERSLSRNEQFF.

The V and J genes are TRBV9 and TRBJ2-7, with D tentatively TRBD2 (6 bases). Between the trimmed V and J ends, which lost 7 bases and 3 bases, there was a span of 11 bases. This CDR3 is 12 amino acids long. Germline V gives CDR1 SGDLS, CDR2 YYNGEE. This chain's CDR3 is CASGTGGYEQYF. The CDR3, as DNA: TGTGCCAGCGGAACCGGGGGCTACGAGCAGTACTTC.

Here the CDR3 DNA reads TGTGCCAGCAGCCAGAAGGACAGGATAGGCTATGGCTACACCTTC. Translation: CASSQKDRIGYGYTF. The chain is built from TRBV5-4 and TRBJ1-2, with 7 positions matching TRBD1. The CDR3 covers 15 residues. Unmatched junction bases numbered 10, after V lost 4 bases and J lost 4 bases. Germline V gene sequence: CDR1 SGHNT, CDR2 YYREEE (reference sequence).

This chain links TRBV4-1 with TRBJ2-4; 11 bases map to TRBD1. This CDR3 is 15 amino acids long. Trimming cost V 1 base and J 7 bases; bases outside gene matches: 3. CDR1 is MGHRA, CDR2 YSYEKL, per germline. The CDR3 coding sequence is TGCGCCAGCAGCCAAGGGACAGGGGGCCTGAACATTCAGTACTTC. Translation gives CASSQGTGGLNIQYF.

The CDR3 bases are TGTGCCAGCAGCGGCGGGACTAGCGGGGGCTACAATGAGCAGTTCTTC. Residues: CASSGGTSGGYNEQFF. The chain has TRBV9 and TRBJ2-1, with TRBD2 matching 14 bases. Germline values: CDR1 SGDLS, CDR2 YYNGEE. V trimming: 3 bases; J trimming: 3 bases; junction bases outside the gene matches: 2. The CDR3 runs to 16 residues.

This clone was detected only once. The chain is built from TRBV7-2 and TRBJ2-6, with D unclear. Trimming removed 3 bases from V and 1 base from J, with 10 bases in between. Germline lookup yields CDR1 SGHTA and CDR2 FQGNSA. CDR3 length: 16 amino acids. The CDR3 bases are TGTGCCAGCAGCTTGGGCGTTGCTTCTGGGGCCAACGTCCTGACTTTC. Translated: CASSLGVASGANVLTF. Filled out from reference TRBV7-2 and TRBJ2-6, the complete variable domain reads GAGVSQSPSNKVTEKGKDVELRCDPISGHTALYWYRQSLGQGLEFLIYFQGNSAPDKSGLPSDRFSAERTGGSVSTLTIQRTQQEDSAVYLCASSLGVASGANVLTFGAGSRLTVL.

This clone has only a few counts. The DNA is omitted, as the CDR3 cannot be located on it reliably, and the CDR3 follows TCRdb's listing. This sequence joins TRBV19 and TRBJ1-1. Germline CDR1 is LNHDA and CDR2 is SQIVND (reference sequence). Ends included, the CDR3 has 14 residues. The CDR3: CASTSAGRTTEAFF.

The chain has TRBV29-1 and TRBJ2-1; possibly TRBD1 for D (5 bases). The V gene lost 7 bases and the J gene lost 7 bases, with 20 bases spanning the gap. This CDR3 is 14 amino acids long. CDR1 and CDR2 from the germline V gene are SQVTM and ANQGSEA. CDR3 DNA: TGCAGCGGTATAACAGGTGACGGTTATAATGAGCAGTTCTTC. Translated, it gives CSGITGDGYNEQFF.